These 20 T cell receptor beta chains share one sample of origin, sequenced in a study of blood T cell repertoires in COVID-19. Data came from immunoSEQ multiplex PCR; TCRdb stores just in-frame clones and leaves some out. The data show over 250,000 clones, 65% to 90% seen once. The specimen sequenced was peripheral blood. The source of these receptors is a woman in her 70s with COVID-19, enrolled during active disease.

V usage is TRBV24-1 and J usage is TRBJ1-5, with TRBD1 as a possible D gene (5 bases). The CDR3 totals 14 residues. The germline V and J ends were trimmed by 7 bases and 5 bases, with 14 bases remaining between them. Looked up from germline, CDR1 is KGHDR and CDR2 is SFDVKD. CDR3 region: CATSDRGTYQPQHF. CDR3 coding DNA: TGTGCCACCAGCGACCGGGGGACCTATCAGCCCCAGCATTTT.

The chain links TRBV3-1 (or the pseudogene TRBV3-2) to TRBJ1-5; D perhaps matches TRBD1 (5 bases). The CDR3 is made up of 14 amino acids. Trimming took 6 bases from V and 3 from J, leaving 12 bases between them. CDR1 is LGHDT, CDR2 YNNKEL, per germline (reference sequence). The CDR3 nucleotides read TGTGCCAGCAGTCATACAGGATACAATCAGCCCCAGCATTTT. This sequence encodes CASSHTGYNQPQHF.

The V call is TRBV18, the J call TRBJ1-1; 9 bases align to TRBD1. The CDR3 is 15 amino acids. Germline trimming cut 2 bases from V and 5 bases from J; bases unmatched to any gene: 6. Germline V gene lookup returns CDR1 KGHSH and CDR2 LQKENI. The CDR3 bases are TGTGCCAGCTCACCAAACAGACAGGGGGGGACTGAAGCTTTCTTT. This translates into CASSPNRQGGTEAFF.

The chain links TRBV11-2 to TRBJ1-2, with 11 bases identical to TRBD1. The CDR3 is 13 amino acids. The germline CDR1 and CDR2 sequences are SGHAT and FQNNGV. J was trimmed by 8 bases and V by 3 bases; bases with no gene match: 2. The DNA for the CDR3 is TGTGCCAGCAGCTTGGACAGGGGGCAGGGCTACACCTTC. Protein sequence: CASSLDRGQGYTF.

This clone has a handful of counts. The chain recombines TRBV7-2 with TRBJ1-1; TRBD1 matches 9 bases. The V segment lost 5 bases and the J segment 3 bases; nucleotides outside the gene matches: 4. Germline lookup yields CDR1 SGHTA and CDR2 FQGNSA. CDR3 length equals 14 residues. CDR3 protein: CASSKTGGDTEAFF. CDR3 in DNA: TGTGCCAGCAGCAAAACAGGGGGCGACACTGAAGCTTTCTTT.

The chain links TRBV6-5 to TRBJ1-3, with a tentative D call TRBD1 (5 bases). CDR3 length: 16 residues. Germline V gene sequence: CDR1 MNHEY, CDR2 SVGAGI. V was pared by 2 bases and J by 0 bases, with 11 bases between. CDR3: CASSYGGALSGNTIYF. CDR3 bases: TGTGCCAGCAGTTACGGAGGGGCCCTCTCTGGAAACACCATATATTTT.

This CDR3 reads CASSLATTYEQYF. In nucleotides, the CDR3 is TGTGCCAGCAGCTTAGCTACTACCTACGAGCAGTACTTC. The chain uses TRBV7-8 and TRBJ2-7, with D unresolved. The CDR3 is 13 amino acids. Deletions cut 0 bases from V and 2 bases from J, with 5 bases between. Germline CDR1 SGHVS, CDR2 FQNEAQ.

The J gene is TRBJ2-5, the V gene TRBV5-1; the D gene is possibly TRBD2 (7 bases). CDR1 is SGHRS, CDR2 YFSETQ, per germline. This CDR3 has 14 amino acids. Between the trimmed V and J ends, which lost 2 bases and 4 bases, there was a span of 12 bases. The CDR3 here is CASSLGGGGETQYF. The DNA of the CDR3 is TGCGCCAGCAGCTTAGGCGGGGGCGGAGAGACCCAGTACTTC.

The chain employs TRBV28 and TRBJ2-1, with 9 bases matching TRBD1. V lost 3 bases and J lost 6; bases outside the gene matches: 9. This CDR3 is 16 amino acids long. Germline lookup yields CDR1 MDHEN and CDR2 SYDVKM. As DNA, the CDR3 is TGTGCCAGCAGTTTCTTTGGGACAGGGCCCTTCAATGAGCAGTTCTTC. As protein: CASSFFGTGPFNEQFF.

DNA for the CDR3: TGTGCCAGCAGCGTAGGGCTTACCCGAGAGACCCAGTACTTC. Protein sequence: CASSVGLTRETQYF. V usage is TRBV9 and J usage is TRBJ2-5; unclear D gene. The ends were cut back, 0 bases at V and 4 bases at J, with 10 bases in the middle. Germline V gene sequence: CDR1 SGDLS, CDR2 YYNGEE. The CDR3 loop spans 14 amino acids.

The chain recombines TRBV3-1 (or the pseudogene TRBV3-2) with TRBJ1-2; 7 bases agree with TRBD1. The V gene's germline CDR1 is LGHDT and CDR2 YNNKEL (reference sequence). With V trimmed by 4 bases and J by 2 bases, 1 base remained unmatched. This CDR3 comprises 13 residues. The CDR3 DNA is TGTGCCAGCAGCCCGGACAGGAACTATGGCTACACCTTC. It yields the protein CASSPDRNYGYTF.

This clone is a singleton in its sample. The rearrangement links TRBV27 to TRBJ2-3; tentatively, D is TRBD2 (7 bases). CDR3 length equals 13 residues. CDR1 and CDR2 (germline): MNHEY, SMNVEV (reference sequence). V was shortened by 8 bases and J by 0 bases, with 9 bases between the two germline ends. CDR3 region: CASRGASTDTQYF. The CDR3 DNA reads as TGTGCCAGCCGGGGGGCTAGCACAGATACGCAGTATTTT.

This rearrangement joins TRBV5-8 to TRBJ1-2, with D tentatively TRBD1 (6 bases). From germline, CDR1 is SGHTS and CDR2 YDEGEE. With 0 bases removed from V and 8 bases from J, the gap between germline ends came to 20 bases. This CDR3 spans 16 amino acids. The CDR3 region is CASSLAETVLRGGYTF. As DNA, the CDR3 is TGTGCCAGCAGCTTGGCCGAAACAGTCCTCAGGGGCGGCTACACCTTC.

This sequence joins TRBV5-1 and TRBJ2-1; 13 bases line up with TRBD2. V was clipped by 0 bases and J by 7 bases; unmatched bases: 4. CDR1 SGHRS and CDR2 YFSETQ come from the germline V gene. The CDR3 length is 16 residues. The CDR3 coding sequence is TGCGCCAGCAGCTTGGCCACTAGCGGGGGGGCGAATGAGCAGTTCTTC. Its translation is CASSLATSGGANEQFF.

V is TRBV5-4 and J is TRBJ2-5; perhaps TRBD1 as D (6 bases). CDR1 and CDR2 (germline): SGHNT, YYREEE (reference sequence). This CDR3 comprises 15 residues. Trimming left V 1 base short and J 2 bases short, with 12 bases between. CDR3 sequence: CASSLSAGAQETQYF. The CDR3 DNA is TGTGCCAGCAGCTTGAGCGCAGGGGCTCAAGAGACCCAGTACTTC.

This chain links TRBV7-2 with TRBJ1-1, with a possible D match to TRBD1 (5 bases). Germline CDR1 is SGHTA and CDR2 is FQGNSA. This CDR3 is 14 amino acids long. Deletions cut 2 bases from V and 6 bases from J, with 13 bases between. The CDR3: CASSLSQGHAEAFF. The CDR3 DNA follows: TGTGCCAGCAGCTTAAGCCAGGGTCACGCTGAAGCTTTCTTT.

The rearrangement links TRBV12-3 or TRBV12-4 to TRBJ2-3, with TRBD2 identical over 7 bases. V was pared by 3 bases and J by 6 bases, with 3 bases of the junction left unmatched. The CDR3 extends over 13 amino acids. The CDR3 protein is CASSFGGDDTQYF. The CDR3, as DNA: TGTGCCAGCAGTTTTGGGGGGGACGATACGCAGTATTTT.

The V and J genes are TRBV7-3 and TRBJ2-5; D gene uncertain. CDR1 and CDR2 (germline): SGHTA, FQGTGA. The CDR3 runs 15 residues. V dropped 0 bases and J dropped 0 bases, with 8 bases sitting between them. This CDR3 reads CASSLTAEYQETQYF. The CDR3 DNA follows: TGTGCCAGCAGCTTAACCGCGGAGTACCAAGAGACCCAGTACTTC.

Notes on this clone: Other DNA sequences in the same sample also yield this CDR3. The V call is TRBV27, the J call TRBJ1-2, with TRBD1 matching 8 bases. Trimming took 2 bases from V and 8 from J; bases not matched to a gene: 4. The length of the CDR3 is 13 residues. Germline V gene sequence: CDR1 MNHEY, CDR2 SMNVEV (reference sequence). The CDR3 reads CASSLQGAGGYTF. CDR3 in DNA: TGTGCCAGCAGTTTACAGGGGGCGGGAGGCTACACCTTC.

The genes are TRBV12-3 or TRBV12-4 and TRBJ1-2; D ambiguous. V was clipped by 3 bases and J by 7 bases, with 12 bases between them. This CDR3 contains 13 residues. CDR3 loop: CASSLGRPAGYTF. CDR3 nucleotide sequence: TGTGCCAGCAGTTTGGGCAGGCCAGCTGGCTACACCTTC.